This paragraph reports one T cell receptor (beta chain). No antigen is known for it. This entry comes from a study of regulatory T cells in long-lasting Graves disease. Whole-study context: Graves' patients (newly diagnosed) had been on antithyroid drugs under 3 months. Study outcomes and limitations: Patients with persistent disease shared roughly 3,000 public clonotypes, outpacing the approximately 970 shared by new patients.

Documented time point: newly diagnosed GD, antithyroid drugs for less than 3 months. Extracted PBMC RNA gave rise to the TCR library. iRepertoire HTBI primers and Arm-PCR of CDR3 regions built TCR beta libraries. MiXCR, run by TCRdb on the multiplex PCR reads, gives a single entry per CDR3 protein. The data show roughly 320,000 distinct CDR3 sequences, 15% to 20% seen once. The CDR3 is made up of 15 amino acids. These data were also filed under a second study, of T cells in Graves' hyperthyroidism and ophthalmopathy.

The chain has TRBV12-3 or TRBV12-4 and TRBJ2-5, with D possibly matching TRBD2 (6 bases). TRBJ2-4 explains the end of the DNA better; the J call may be wrong. The input for sequencing was peripheral blood mononuclear cells (PBMCs), taken at new diagnosis, from a patient treated with antithyroid drugs. The source of this sequence is a man aged 35-49 years with Graves disease. CDR3 amino acids: CASSLRAGSLNIQYF. The CDR3 region has the DNA TGTGCCAGCAGTTTAAGGGCGGGGTCGTTGAACATTCAGTACTTC.